These 13 T cell receptor beta chains originate from one sample sequenced in a study of response to subunit inactivated influenza vaccine. TCRdb re-derived calls from the RT-PCR reads in MiXCR, one entry per CDR3 protein. The sample has 530,000 or so distinct CDR3 sequences, less than 30% seen once. The sample consisted of CD4+ T cells sorted from PBMCs, taken roughly 5 days after vaccination. The receptors shown here come from a man aged 45-60 years who received an inactivated influenza vaccine.

The genes are TRBV7-9 and TRBJ1-5; D possibly corresponds to TRBD1 (5 bases). Germline CDR1 and CDR2: SEHNR and FQNEAQ (reference sequence). This CDR3 is 15 amino acids long. The V and J ends lost 4 bases and 4 bases respectively, with 14 bases between them. CDR3 in amino acids: CASSSTGTGNQPQHF. CDR3 in DNA: TGTGCCAGCAGCTCGACCGGGACGGGGAATCAGCCCCAGCATTTT. The full variable domain, with the rest looked up from reference TRBV7-9 and TRBJ1-5, is DTGVSQNPRHKITKRGQNVTFRCDPISEHNRLYWYRQTLGQGPEFLTYFQNEAQLEKSRLLSDRFSAERPKGSFSTLEIQRTEQGDSAMYLCASSSTGTGNQPQHFGDGTRLSIL.

The rearrangement uses TRBV7-2 and TRBJ2-5; 9 positions agree with TRBD1. CDR1 and CDR2 (germline): SGHTA, FQGNSA. V was clipped by 4 bases and J by 0 bases; unmatched bases: 3. CDR3 size: 15 residues. CDR3 residues: CASSSGTGYQETQYF. The CDR3 coding sequence is TGTGCCAGCAGCTCCGGGACAGGGTACCAAGAGACCCAGTACTTC.

This clonotype showed up many times. The rearrangement uses TRBV2 and TRBJ1-5; D perhaps matches TRBD1 (5 bases). In germline, CDR1 is SNHLY, CDR2 FYNNEI. The germline V and J ends were trimmed by 5 bases and 6 bases, with 11 bases remaining between them. The CDR3 has 13 amino acids. CDR3: CASSPGYRQPQHF. The DNA for the CDR3 is TGTGCCAGCAGTCCAGGGTATCGTCAGCCCCAGCATTTT.

This clonotype appeared a few times. The chain combines TRBV7-2 with TRBJ2-1, with D unresolved. CDR3 length: 15 residues. V lost 1 base and J 0 bases, leaving 7 bases between the germline ends. Germline V gene data show CDR1 as SGHTA and CDR2 as FQGNSA. DNA of the CDR3: TGTGCCAGCAGCTTAGGGAGCACCTCCTACAATGAGCAGTTCTTC. Translation: CASSLGSTSYNEQFF.

V is TRBV6-1 and J is TRBJ2-3; D possibly corresponds to TRBD2 (5 bases). Germline V CDR1 and CDR2: MNHNS, SASEGT. The CDR3 length is 15 residues. V shed 6 bases and J shed 5 bases, with 18 bases lying between them. The CDR3, as DNA: TGTGCCAGCAGCCGGACTCCCTCCACCCGAGATACGCAGTATTTT. This gives the protein CASSRTPSTRDTQYF.

The J gene is TRBJ2-2, the V gene TRBV7-2; the D gene could be TRBD1 or TRBD2 (5 bases each). Between the trimmed V and J ends, which lost 4 bases and 1 base, there was a span of 13 bases. The CDR3 spans 16 residues. Germline loops: CDR1 SGHTA, CDR2 FQGNSA. CDR3 protein: CASSSLGTVNTGELFF. In DNA, the CDR3 is TGTGCCAGCAGCTCCCTTGGGACGGTGAACACCGGGGAGCTGTTTTTT.

This clonotype was observed a handful of times. The chain recombines TRBV20-1 with TRBJ1-5; D may be TRBD1 (6 bases). The CDR3 is 14 amino acids. V was shortened by 5 bases and J by 3 bases, with 14 bases between the two germline ends. Germline assignment: CDR1 DFQATT and CDR2 SNEGSKA (reference sequence). The CDR3, as DNA: TGCAGTGCTCTCCCCCCGGGGGCCAATCAGCCCCAGCATTTT. This codes for CSALPPGANQPQHF.

This clonotype turned up a few times. J is TRBJ1-3 and V is TRBV12-5; D might be TRBD1 (5 bases). Germline V gives CDR1 LGHNT, CDR2 FRNRAP. V dropped 6 bases and J dropped 6 bases, with 24 bases sitting between them. The CDR3 sequence is 17 residues long. The DNA for the CDR3 is TGTGCTAGTGGACGACCGACAGCCAACCATTGGGTAAACACCATATATTTT. Translation: CASGRPTANHWVNTIYF.

The rearrangement links TRBV20-1 to TRBJ1-6; 9 nucleotides align to TRBD1. The length of the CDR3 is 13 residues. Per the germline V gene, CDR1 is DFQATT and CDR2 is SNEGSKA (reference sequence). V was pared by 5 bases and J by 8 bases, with 4 bases of the junction left unmatched. In DNA, the CDR3 is TGCAGTGCTCAGGGACAGGGCTATTCACCCCTCCACTTT. It is translated as CSAQGQGYSPLHF.

The J gene is TRBJ2-5, the V gene TRBV11-2; 9 bases match TRBD1. Looked up from germline, CDR1 is SGHAT and CDR2 is FQNNGV. The junction had 7 bases not matched to a gene; V was cut back by 4 bases and J by 4 bases. The CDR3 runs to 15 residues. The chain's CDR3 is CASSSYRGRGETQYF. CDR3 sequence (DNA): TGTGCCAGCAGCTCCTACAGGGGGCGCGGAGAGACCCAGTACTTC. Full variable domain (outside the CDR3, taken from reference TRBV11-2 and TRBJ2-5): EAGVAQSPRYKIIEKRQSVAFWCNPISGHATLYWYQQILGQGPKLLIQFQNNGVVDDSQLPKDRFSAERLKGVDSTLKIQPAKLEDSAVYLCASSSYRGRGETQYFGPGTRLLVL.

Details on this clonotype: One junction end disagrees with the germline gene, perhaps due to a read error. This chain links TRBV28 with TRBJ2-2; the D gene is possibly TRBD2 (6 bases). The germline CDR1 and CDR2 sequences are MDHEN and SYDVKM. The CDR3 is made up of 18 amino acids. CDR3 loop: CASSLPGLPGFLAGELYF. DNA of the CDR3: TGTGCCAGCAGTCTACCGGGACTGCCAGGTTTTTTGGCCGGGGAGCTGTATTTT.

The chain couples TRBV29-1 to TRBJ2-7; TRBD2 matches 7 bases. V gave up 7 bases and J gave up 6 bases; unmatched junction bases: 6. Germline assignment: CDR1 SQVTM and CDR2 ANQGSEA. This CDR3 comprises 11 residues. The CDR3 region has the DNA TGCAGCGCGAGGGGACTACTCGAGCAGTACTTC. Translated, it gives CSARGLLEQYF.

The chain links TRBV7-2 to TRBJ2-3, with 10 bases fitting TRBD2. CDR1 and CDR2 (germline): SGHTA, FQGNSA. CDR3 length equals 17 residues. Trimming took 0 bases from V and 3 from J; bases not matched to a gene: 6. The CDR3 is CASSLAFLAGVTDTQYF. The CDR3 bases are TGTGCCAGCAGCTTAGCCTTCCTAGCGGGAGTAACAGATACGCAGTATTTT.